This passage covers 13 T cell receptor beta chains from one sample sequenced in a study of T cells in Graves' hyperthyroidism and ophthalmopathy. Amplified regions were TCR beta CDR3 sequences from RNA transcripts. During a first-round RT-PCR of the TCR CDR3, the HTBI primer set was used. MiXCR, run by TCRdb on the multiplex PCR reads, gives a single entry per CDR3 protein. The table lists approximately 400,000 distinct CDR3 sequences, 15% to 18% of them singletons, with around 7.7% in the top ten. Sequenced input: blood. Receptors originate from a woman aged 18-29 years with Graves' hyperthyroidism.

This clonotype was seen ten or more times. V is TRBV20-1 and J is TRBJ2-7; D may be TRBD2 (5 bases). Germline V CDR1 and CDR2: DFQATT, SNEGSKA (reference sequence). The CDR3 is 15 amino acids. The V and J ends lost 2 bases and 2 bases respectively, with 16 bases between them. The CDR3 sequence: CSARSWSGTTYEQYF. The CDR3 nucleotides read TGCAGTGCTAGATCATGGAGCGGAACGACCTACGAGCAGTACTTC.

The V and J genes are TRBV6-5 and TRBJ2-1; 9 positions agree with TRBD2. V dropped 2 bases and J dropped 15; count of bases not matched to a gene: 8. CDR3 length: 13 amino acids. Germline V lookup: CDR1 MNHEY, CDR2 SVGAGI. CDR3 loop: CASSYEAGGRTFF. The CDR3 bases are TGTGCCAGCAGTTACGAAGCGGGGGGCCGTACGTTCTTC.

This clonotype has ten or more counts. The chain uses TRBV12-3 or TRBV12-4 and TRBJ2-7; D is unclear. This CDR3 contains 13 residues. Trimming cost V 6 bases and J 2 bases, with 11 bases left between them. This CDR3 reads CASSSSLTYEQYF. CDR3 in DNA: TGTGCCAGCAGCTCATCTTTAACCTACGAGCAGTACTTC.

Many counts were recorded for this clonotype. This chain uses TRBV27 with TRBJ1-6, with D unclear. Between the trimmed V and J ends, which lost 6 bases and 9 bases, there was a span of 12 bases. The CDR3 extends over 13 amino acids. CDR1 is MNHEY and CDR2 is SMNVEV in the germline V gene (reference sequence). CDR3 DNA: TGTGCCAGCAGGAAGGGAGCAAGTTCACCCCTCCACTTT. Translating it yields CASRKGASSPLHF.

This clonotype was observed a handful of times. The rearrangement joins TRBV19 to TRBJ2-7, with D possibly being TRBD1 or TRBD2 (6 bases each). The CDR3 has 14 amino acids. V was trimmed by 6 bases and J by 5 bases, leaving 17 bases between them. CDR1 and CDR2 (germline): LNHDA, SQIVND (reference sequence). DNA for the CDR3: TGTGCCAGTAGCGATCTAAGGGGGGCCGACGAGCAGTACTTC. Amino acid sequence: CASSDLRGADEQYF.

This clonotype was detected many times. The gene calls are TRBV12-3 or TRBV12-4 and TRBJ2-6; 7 bases are shared with TRBD1. CDR3 size: 16 residues. The junction had 4 bases not matched to a gene; V was cut back by 5 bases and J by 0 bases. The CDR3 sequence is CASSTDRASGANVLTF. CDR3 DNA sequence: TGTGCCAGCAGTACAGACAGGGCCTCTGGGGCCAACGTCCTGACTTTC.

This clonotype appeared a few times. This chain connects TRBV5-1 to TRBJ2-5; D tentatively fits TRBD1 or TRBD2 (5 bases each). The CDR3 covers 14 residues. Deletions cut 3 bases from V and 4 bases from J, with 13 bases between. Germline CDR1 and CDR2: SGHRS and YFSETQ. The DNA for the CDR3 is TGCGCCAGCAGCTGGGGGAAGCTCGGAGAGACCCAGTACTTC. Residues: CASSWGKLGETQYF.

This clonotype was observed a few times. This sequence joins TRBV12-3 or TRBV12-4 and TRBJ1-5, with TRBD1 matching 9 bases. The trim removed 6 bases at V and 6 bases at J, leaving 6 bases unmatched. The CDR3 is made up of 14 amino acids. The CDR3 spells CASSLTGGTQPQHF. CDR3 coding DNA: TGTGCCAGCAGCCTTACAGGGGGCACTCAGCCCCAGCATTTT.

This clonotype was counted ten times or more. The chain couples TRBV3-1 to TRBJ2-4, with D possibly called TRBD1 or TRBD2 (5 bases each). V was shortened by 4 bases and J by 5 bases, with 12 bases between the two germline ends. In germline, CDR1 is LGHDT, CDR2 YNNKEL (reference sequence). The CDR3 has 14 amino acids. CDR3 loop: CASSRLMGENIQYF. CDR3 nucleotides: TGTGCCAGCAGCCGTCTGATGGGGGAAAACATTCAGTACTTC.

The chain has TRBV28 and TRBJ2-5; no definite D call. Trimming stripped 5 bases from V and 5 bases from J, with 12 bases between. This CDR3 has 13 amino acids. Germline V gene sequence: CDR1 MDHEN, CDR2 SYDVKM. The CDR3 reads CASSPAFGETQYF. Written as DNA, the CDR3 is TGTGCCAGCAGTCCAGCCTTCGGTGAGACCCAGTACTTC. Variable domain in full (rest from reference TRBV28 and TRBJ2-5): DVKVTQSSRYLVKRTGEKVFLECVQDMDHENMFWYRQDPGLGLRLIYFSYDVKMKEKGDIPEGYSVSREKKERFSLILESASTNQTSMYLCASSPAFGETQYFGPGTRLLVL.

This chain uses TRBV9 with TRBJ2-1; 7 nucleotides match TRBD2. With V trimmed by 4 bases and J by 0 bases, 7 bases remained unmatched. CDR1 SGDLS and CDR2 YYNGEE come from the germline V gene. The CDR3 sequence is 16 residues long. The CDR3 protein is CASSPNPGGSYNEQFF. The CDR3 bases are TGTGCCAGCAGCCCGAATCCGGGGGGCTCCTACAATGAGCAGTTCTTC.

This clonotype was counted ten times or more. The chain links TRBV27 to TRBJ2-7; TRBD1 matches 9 bases. The CDR3 loop spans 15 amino acids. V lost 5 bases and J lost 2; bases outside the gene matches: 7. Per the germline V gene, CDR1 is MNHEY and CDR2 is SMNVEV (reference sequence). CDR3 sequence reads: CASSLTRDRAYEQYF. CDR3 nucleotide sequence: TGTGCCAGCAGTCTTACCCGGGACAGGGCCTACGAGCAGTACTTC.

This clonotype was observed at least ten times. The chain has TRBV20-1 and TRBJ2-3; D might be TRBD2 (5 bases). V lost 0 bases to trimming and J lost 4 bases, with 23 bases between them. The V gene's germline CDR1 is DFQATT and CDR2 SNEGSKA (reference sequence). The CDR3 contains 18 residues. This CDR3 is CSARDDRKTTSLSDTQYF. The CDR3 region has the DNA TGCAGTGCTAGAGATGATAGAAAGACTACTAGTTTGTCAGATACGCAGTATTTT.